What follows is one TCR beta chain and its context. Its specific antigen is unknown. No base-level quality is on record; no much larger clone is a single base apart. The entry originates in a study of blood T cell repertoires in COVID-19 (dated by TCRdb to 2018 to 2020). Turning to the overall study: Collaborator samples came from the United States, Italy and Spain and covered acute and convalescent phases of COVID-19. The prospective study material was composed of cDNA or gDNA derived from T cells, B-cell-depleted T cells, or PBMCs. The dataset comprised deeply sampled blood TCRbeta repertoires from subjects exposed to, actively infected with, or recovered from COVID-19. The repertoires were released in a freely available public database meant as a resource for research on the immune response to SARS-CoV-2. Samples came from the ongoing ImmuneRACE study (first 160 participants) plus 1,254 subjects from 6 global collaborators. A de-identified subject ID, COVID-19 status, age in years and sex were almost always included in the sample metadata. Where available, HLA class I and class II types were obtained from metadata supplied by the sample provider rather than from assay-based typing.

Collaborating institutions collected whole blood in K2EDTA tubes following their own protocols. For TCRbeta analysis, collaborator samples were shipped as frozen whole blood, as isolated PBMCs, or as DNA extracted from either sample type. The investigation overall reported the following: Clinical and demographic metadata were provided uncurated, with the amount varying by source and participant.

Measured from the cysteine to the phenylalanine, the CDR3 is 14 residues long. The DNA shown is the 42-base CDR3, in frame from base 1. V is cut by 4 bases and J by 6 bases, and the space between the germline ends is 15 bases. Reading the germline V gene (reference sequence) gives CDR1 SEHNR and CDR2 FQNEAQ. The immunoSEQ Assay, a bias-controlled multiplex PCR, was used to amplify TCRbeta CDR3 regions from genomic DNA. As for how the authors treated the data: Within the assay, amplification of reference gene primers was used to estimate how many nucleated cells each sample contained. To quantify the absolute abundance of each unique TCRbeta CDR3 rearrangement, sequence reads were collapsed and filtered. For each sample, productive Simpson clonality was calculated by taking the square root of Simpson's diversity index across productive rearrangements. TCRdb took this table from immuneACCESS and kept in-frame rearrangements with V and J called. Such tables lack part of the clones; where checked against another copy, unresolved V genes explain under half of the gap, and the rest is unexplained. V, J and clone size were drawn from that table, and D and trimming were deduced from the DNA. For this sample there are under 250,000 clones; approximately 85% appear just once. The ten largest make up roughly 4% of the sample.

Sequencing input: peripheral blood. The sequence links TRBV7-9 to TRBJ1-1, with a tentative D gene TRBD1 over 6 matching bases. The clonotype was recovered from a man aged 45 to 65 with acute or convalescent COVID-19. The CDR3 protein: CASSSPGVRSEAFF. The DNA is as follows: TGTGCCAGCAGCTCACCAGGGGTTCGGTCTGAAGCTTTCTTT.